This T cell receptor beta chain originates from a study of T cells in Graves' hyperthyroidism and ophthalmopathy. This clonotype appeared once. TCR beta CDR3 region amplification was performed from RNA transcripts. Using the HTBI primer set, a first-round RT-PCR was run on the TCR CDR3. TCRdb itself ran the multiplex PCR reads through MiXCR, one entry per CDR3 protein. Among some 550,000 distinct CDR3 sequences, 20% were seen once, and the ten largest hold roughly 29%. Between the trimmed V and J ends, which lost 2 bases and 6 bases, there was a span of 16 bases. This CDR3 region has 15 residues. The sequence derives from a man aged 18-30 years with Graves' hyperthyroidism. Sequencing used blood. V and J are TRBV12-3 or TRBV12-4 and TRBJ1-1; possibly TRBD1 for D (5 bases). The CDR3 spells CASSLYRGVFAEAFF. In nucleotides, the CDR3 is TGTGCCAGCAGTTTATATAGAGGGGTATTTGCTGAAGCTTTCTTT.